This T cell receptor beta chain was found in a study of cytomegalovirus exposure and HLA in healthy donors. The CDR3 covers 13 residues. V dropped 7 bases and J dropped 0 bases, with 7 bases sitting between them. Germline assignment: CDR1 MNHNS and CDR2 SASEGT. This clone was observed a handful of times. Amplification used 60 Vbeta primers and 13 Jbeta primers. Here immunoSEQ multiplex PCR was the method, and the copy in TCRdb shows in-frame clones only, minus some. The profile covers over 45,000 clones, with roughly four fifths appearing a single time and roughly 2.4% taken by the ten largest. The chain carries TRBV6-1 and TRBJ1-5; D not certain. This TCR came from a boy aged 10-17 years in good health and CMV-seropositive. Sequenced sample: PBMCs. The CDR3 sequence: CASTRSSNQPQHF. The CDR3 region has the DNA TGTGCCAGCACCAGAAGTAGCAATCAGCCCCAGCATTTT.